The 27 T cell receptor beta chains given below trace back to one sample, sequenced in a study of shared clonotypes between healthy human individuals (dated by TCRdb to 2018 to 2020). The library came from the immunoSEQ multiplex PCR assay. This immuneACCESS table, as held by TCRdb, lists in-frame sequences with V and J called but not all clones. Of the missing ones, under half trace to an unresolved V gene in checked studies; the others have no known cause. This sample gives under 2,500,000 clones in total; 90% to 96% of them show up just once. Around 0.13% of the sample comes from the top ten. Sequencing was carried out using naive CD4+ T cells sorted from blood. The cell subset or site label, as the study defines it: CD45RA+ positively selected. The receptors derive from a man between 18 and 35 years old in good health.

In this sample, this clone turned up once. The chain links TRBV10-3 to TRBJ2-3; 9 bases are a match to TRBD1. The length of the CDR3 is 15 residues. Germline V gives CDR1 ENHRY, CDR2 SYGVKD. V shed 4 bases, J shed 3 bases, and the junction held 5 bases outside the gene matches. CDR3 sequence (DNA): TGTGCCATCAGTGGTTGGGGACAGGGAACAGATACGCAGTATTTT. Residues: CAISGWGQGTDTQYF.

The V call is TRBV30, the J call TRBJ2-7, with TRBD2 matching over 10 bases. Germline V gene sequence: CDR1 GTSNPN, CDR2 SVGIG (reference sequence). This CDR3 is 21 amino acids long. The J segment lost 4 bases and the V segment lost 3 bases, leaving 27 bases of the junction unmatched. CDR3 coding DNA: TGTGCCTGGAGGGCCACCCACCCGGGGTTATTGGGGACTAGCGAGCTTTACGAGCAGTACTTC. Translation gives CAWRATHPGLLGTSELYEQYF.

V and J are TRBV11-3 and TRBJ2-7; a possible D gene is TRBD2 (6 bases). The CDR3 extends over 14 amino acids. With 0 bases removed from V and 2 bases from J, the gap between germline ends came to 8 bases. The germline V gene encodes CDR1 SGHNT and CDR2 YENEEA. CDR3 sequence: CASSLEGGAYEQYF. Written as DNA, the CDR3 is TGTGCCAGCAGCTTAGAAGGAGGGGCCTACGAGCAGTACTTC.

The CDR3 DNA reads TGTGCCAGCAGGCCCGGACAGACCTCCTACGAGCAGTACTTC. Amino acids: CASRPGQTSYEQYF. V and J are TRBV28 and TRBJ2-7, with D perhaps matching TRBD1 (6 bases). The V gene's germline CDR1 is MDHEN and CDR2 SYDVKM. The germline V and J ends were trimmed by 6 bases and 0 bases, with 12 bases remaining between them. The CDR3 contains 14 residues.

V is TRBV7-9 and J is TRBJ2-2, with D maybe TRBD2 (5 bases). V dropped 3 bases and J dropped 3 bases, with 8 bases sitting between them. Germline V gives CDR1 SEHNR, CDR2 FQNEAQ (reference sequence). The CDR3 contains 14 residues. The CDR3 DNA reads TGTGCCAGCAGCTTCGGGGTGGACACCGGGGAGCTGTTTTTT. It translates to CASSFGVDTGELFF.

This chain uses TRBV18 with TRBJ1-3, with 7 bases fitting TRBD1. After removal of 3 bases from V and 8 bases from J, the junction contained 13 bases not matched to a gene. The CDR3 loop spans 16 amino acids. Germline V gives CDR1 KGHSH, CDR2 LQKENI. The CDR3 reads CASSPSMTGIVDTIYF. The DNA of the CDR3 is TGTGCCAGCTCACCGTCGATGACAGGGATAGTAGACACCATATATTTT.

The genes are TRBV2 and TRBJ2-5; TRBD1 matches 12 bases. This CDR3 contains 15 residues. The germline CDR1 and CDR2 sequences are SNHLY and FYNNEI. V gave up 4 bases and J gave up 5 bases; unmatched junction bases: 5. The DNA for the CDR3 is TGTGCCAGCAGTGGAGGGACAGGGGGCCGGGAGACCCAGTACTTC. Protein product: CASSGGTGGRETQYF.

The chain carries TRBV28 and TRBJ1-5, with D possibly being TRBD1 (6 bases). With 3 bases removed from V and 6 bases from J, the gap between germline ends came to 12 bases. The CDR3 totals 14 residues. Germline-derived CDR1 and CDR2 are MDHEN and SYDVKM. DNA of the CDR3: TGTGCCAGCAGTTTCCTTGGAGGGGGTCAGCCCCAGCATTTT. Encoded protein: CASSFLGGGQPQHF.

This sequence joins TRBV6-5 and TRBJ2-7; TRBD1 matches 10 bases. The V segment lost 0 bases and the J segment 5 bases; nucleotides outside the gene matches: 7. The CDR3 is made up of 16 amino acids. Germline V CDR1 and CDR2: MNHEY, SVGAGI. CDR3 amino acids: CASSYSIGTGVDEQYF. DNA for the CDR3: TGTGCCAGCAGTTACTCGATTGGGACAGGGGTGGACGAGCAGTACTTC.

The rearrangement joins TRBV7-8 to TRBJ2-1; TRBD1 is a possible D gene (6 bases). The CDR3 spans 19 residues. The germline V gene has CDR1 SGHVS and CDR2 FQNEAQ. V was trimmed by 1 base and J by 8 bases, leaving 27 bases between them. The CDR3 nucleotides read TGTGCCAGCAGCTTAGATCTGGGGGCGGTTTCTACGGTTCTCGATGAGCAGTTCTTC. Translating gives CASSLDLGAVSTVLDEQFF.

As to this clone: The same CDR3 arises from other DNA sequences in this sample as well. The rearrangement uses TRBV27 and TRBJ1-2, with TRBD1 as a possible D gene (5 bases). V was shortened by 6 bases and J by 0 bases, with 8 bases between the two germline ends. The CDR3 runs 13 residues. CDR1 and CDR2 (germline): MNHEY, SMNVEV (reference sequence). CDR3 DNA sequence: TGTGCCAGCAGCCGAGGGGCTAACTATGGCTACACCTTC. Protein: CASSRGANYGYTF.

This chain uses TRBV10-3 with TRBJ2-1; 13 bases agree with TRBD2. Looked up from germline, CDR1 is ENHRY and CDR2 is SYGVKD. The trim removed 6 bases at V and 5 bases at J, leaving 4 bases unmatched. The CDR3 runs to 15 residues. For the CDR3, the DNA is TGTGCCATCAGGGGGACTAGCGGGATGAACAATGAGCAGTTCTTC. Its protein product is CAIRGTSGMNNEQFF.

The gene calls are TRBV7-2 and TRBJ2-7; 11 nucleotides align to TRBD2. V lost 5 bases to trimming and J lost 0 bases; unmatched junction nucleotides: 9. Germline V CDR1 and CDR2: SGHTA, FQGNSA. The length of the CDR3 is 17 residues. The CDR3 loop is CASSPGLAGYSSYEQYF. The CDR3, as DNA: TGTGCCAGCAGCCCTGGACTAGCGGGCTATAGCTCCTACGAGCAGTACTTC. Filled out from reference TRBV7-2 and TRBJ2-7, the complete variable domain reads GAGVSQSPSNKVTEKGKDVELRCDPISGHTALYWYRQSLGQGLEFLIYFQGNSAPDKSGLPSDRFSAERTGGSVSTLTIQRTQQEDSAVYLCASSPGLAGYSSYEQYFGPGTRLTVT.

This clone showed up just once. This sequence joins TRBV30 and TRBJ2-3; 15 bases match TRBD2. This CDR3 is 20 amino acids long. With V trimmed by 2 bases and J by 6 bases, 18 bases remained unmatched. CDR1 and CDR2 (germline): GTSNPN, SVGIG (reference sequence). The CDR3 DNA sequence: TGTGCCTGGAGTACCGGATCAACTCCGGGACTAGCGGGGGGAAGGGATACGCAGTATTTT. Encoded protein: CAWSTGSTPGLAGGRDTQYF. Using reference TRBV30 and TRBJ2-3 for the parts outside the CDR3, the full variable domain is SQTIHQWPATLVQPVGSPLSLECTVEGTSNPNLYWYRQAAGRGLQLLFYSVGIGQISSEVPQNLSASRPQDRQFILSSKKLLLSDSGFYLCAWSTGSTPGLAGGRDTQYFGPGTRLTVL.

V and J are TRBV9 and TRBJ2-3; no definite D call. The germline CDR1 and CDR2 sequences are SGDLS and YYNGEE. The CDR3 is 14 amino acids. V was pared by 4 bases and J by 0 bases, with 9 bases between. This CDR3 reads CASSPGVSTDTQYF. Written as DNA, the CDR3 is TGTGCCAGCAGCCCTGGGGTGAGCACAGATACGCAGTATTTT.

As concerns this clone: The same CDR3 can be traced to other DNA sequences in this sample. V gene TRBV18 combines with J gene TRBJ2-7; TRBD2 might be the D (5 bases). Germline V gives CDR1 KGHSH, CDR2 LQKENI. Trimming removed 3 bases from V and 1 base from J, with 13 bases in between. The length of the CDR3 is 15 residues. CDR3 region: CASSPGATVSYEQYF. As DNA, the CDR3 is TGTGCCAGCTCACCGGGAGCGACGGTTTCCTACGAGCAGTACTTC.

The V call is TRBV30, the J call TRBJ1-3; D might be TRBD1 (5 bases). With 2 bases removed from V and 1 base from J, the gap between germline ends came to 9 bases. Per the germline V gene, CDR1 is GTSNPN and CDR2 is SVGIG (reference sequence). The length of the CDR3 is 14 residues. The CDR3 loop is CAWSRGGSGNTIYF. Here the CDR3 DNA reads TGTGCCTGGAGTAGGGGCGGGTCTGGAAACACCATATATTTT.

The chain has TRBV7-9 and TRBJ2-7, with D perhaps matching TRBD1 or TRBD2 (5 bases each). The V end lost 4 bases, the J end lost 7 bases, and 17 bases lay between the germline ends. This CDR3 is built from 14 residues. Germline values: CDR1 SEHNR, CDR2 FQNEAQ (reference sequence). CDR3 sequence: CASSSRDPSGEQYF. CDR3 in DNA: TGTGCCAGCAGCTCCCGGGACCCGTCGGGGGAGCAGTACTTC.

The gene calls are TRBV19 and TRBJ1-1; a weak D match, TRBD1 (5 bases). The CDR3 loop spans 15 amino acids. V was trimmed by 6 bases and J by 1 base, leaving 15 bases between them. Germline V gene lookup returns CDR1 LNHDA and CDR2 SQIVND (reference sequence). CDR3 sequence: CASSRPPTENTEAFF. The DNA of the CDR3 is TGTGCCAGTAGCCGACCGCCGACAGAGAACACTGAAGCTTTCTTT.

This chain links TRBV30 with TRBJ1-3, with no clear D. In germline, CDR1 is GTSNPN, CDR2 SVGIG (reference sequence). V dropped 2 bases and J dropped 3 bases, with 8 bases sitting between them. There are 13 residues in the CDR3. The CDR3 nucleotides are TGTGCCTGGAGTTCCGGAGATGGAAACACCATATATTTT. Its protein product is CAWSSGDGNTIYF.

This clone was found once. The CDR3 DNA is TGTGCCAGCAGTACAGGGGGCAGTGGCAATCAGCCCCAGCATTTT. Translation: CASSTGGSGNQPQHF. The chain carries TRBV28 and TRBJ1-5, with 9 bases lining up with TRBD1. V was clipped by 5 bases and J by 2 bases; unmatched bases: 4. The germline V gene has CDR1 MDHEN and CDR2 SYDVKM. The CDR3 runs 15 residues.

The CDR3 spells CASSPATGPNSPLHF. In DNA, the CDR3 is TGTGCCAGCAGCCCGGCCACAGGGCCTAATTCACCCCTCCACTTT. The genes are TRBV5-4 and TRBJ1-6; perhaps TRBD1 as D (6 bases). The CDR3 consists of 15 residues. The germline V gene has CDR1 SGHNT and CDR2 YYREEE (reference sequence). Between the trimmed V and J ends, which lost 4 bases and 6 bases, there was a span of 14 bases.

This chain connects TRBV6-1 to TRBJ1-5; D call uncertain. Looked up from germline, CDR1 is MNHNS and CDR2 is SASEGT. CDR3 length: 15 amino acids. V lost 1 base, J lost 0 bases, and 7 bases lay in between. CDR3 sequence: CASSEGWYSNQPQHF. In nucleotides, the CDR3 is TGTGCCAGCAGTGAAGGGTGGTATAGCAATCAGCCCCAGCATTTT.

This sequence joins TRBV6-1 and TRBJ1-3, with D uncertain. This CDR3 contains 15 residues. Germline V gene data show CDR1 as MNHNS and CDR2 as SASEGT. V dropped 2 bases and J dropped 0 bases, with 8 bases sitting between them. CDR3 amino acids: CASSESVTSGNTIYF. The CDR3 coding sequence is TGTGCCAGCAGTGAAAGCGTCACCTCTGGAAACACCATATATTTT.

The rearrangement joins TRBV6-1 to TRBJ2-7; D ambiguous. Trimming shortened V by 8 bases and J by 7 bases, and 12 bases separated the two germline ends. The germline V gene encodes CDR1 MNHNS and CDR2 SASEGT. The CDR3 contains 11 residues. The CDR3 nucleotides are TGTGCCAGCTCCTCATGGTTTGAGCAGTACTTC. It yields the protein CASSSWFEQYF.

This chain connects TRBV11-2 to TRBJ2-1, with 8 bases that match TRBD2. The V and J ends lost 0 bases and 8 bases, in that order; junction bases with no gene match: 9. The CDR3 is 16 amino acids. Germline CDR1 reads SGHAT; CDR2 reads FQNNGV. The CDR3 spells CASSLEFAGLGYEQFF. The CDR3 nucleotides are TGTGCCAGCAGCTTAGAATTCGCGGGACTAGGGTATGAGCAGTTCTTC.

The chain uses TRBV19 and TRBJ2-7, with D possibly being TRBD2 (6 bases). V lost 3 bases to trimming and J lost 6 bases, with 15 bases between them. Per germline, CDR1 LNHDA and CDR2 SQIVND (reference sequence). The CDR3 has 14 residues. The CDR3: CASSIRAAGGEQYF. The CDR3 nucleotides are TGTGCCAGTAGTATTAGGGCAGCCGGGGGCGAGCAGTACTTC. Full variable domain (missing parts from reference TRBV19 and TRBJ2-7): DGGITQSPKYLFRKEGQNVTLSCEQNLNHDAMYWYRQDPGQGLRLIYYSQIVNDFQKGDIAEGYSVSREKKESFPLTVTSAQKNPTAFYLCASSIRAAGGEQYFGPGTRLTVT.